This entry features one T cell receptor delta chain sequence. This entry belongs to a study of gamma-delta T cells after stem cell transplantation. TCRdb reanalysed the RT-PCR reads via CATT. The repertoire includes 1,500 to 2,000 delta-chain clones, 20% to 25% of them detected once, and 48% sits in the top ten. Trimming cost V 0 bases and J 4 bases, with 14 bases left between them. The CDR3 totals 15 residues. Germline V gene data show CDR1 as GEAIGNYY and CDR2 as EKD. The chain carries TRDV2 and TRDJ1; D possibly corresponds to TRDD3 (6 bases). The TCR was taken from a human donor. It is not recorded whose cells these are; they may come from a transplant donor. The sequencing sample was made of gamma-delta T cells. The CDR3 here is CACDTVGGARDKLIF. The CDR3 region has the DNA TGTGCCTGTGACACCGTAGGGGGAGCTCGCGATAAACTCATCTTT.